The TCR beta chain under discussion was sequenced for a study of blood T cell repertoires in COVID-19. For the study at large: T cells, B-cell-depleted T cells, or PBMCs supplied cDNA or gDNA.

This clone has just one count. Original data processing: Scientists estimated how many nucleated cells there were by amplifying reference gene primers. Sequencing used immunoSEQ multiplex PCR; TCRdb keeps in-frame clones, though not all of them. That table is the source of V, J and clone size, and D and trimming were worked out from the DNA. This table holds 200,000 to 250,000 clones, about 84% found once. The TCR sequence derives from a woman aged 80 or over with COVID-19, enrolled during active disease. The sequencing sample was made of peripheral blood.

The CDR3 loop reads CASSPRQGFIVSGYTF. As DNA, the CDR3 is TGTGCCAGTAGTCCCCGACAGGGGTTCATTGTAAGCGGCTACACCTTC. V usage is TRBV19 and J usage is TRBJ1-2; 8 positions match TRBD1. This CDR3 comprises 16 residues. The V gene end was trimmed by 5 bases and the J gene end by 8 bases; junction bases not matched to a gene: 16. Looked up from germline, CDR1 is LNHDA and CDR2 is SQIVND (reference sequence). Using reference TRBV19 and TRBJ1-2 for the parts outside the CDR3, the full variable domain is DGGITQSPKYLFRKEGQNVTLSCEQNLNHDAMYWYRQDPGQGLRLIYYSQIVNDFQKGDIAEGYSVSREKKESFPLTVTSAQKNPTAFYLCASSPRQGFIVSGYTFGSGTRLTVV.